The 25 T cell receptor beta chains below come from one sample, sequenced in a study of blood T cell repertoires in COVID-19. TCRdb keeps only in-frame clones here, not all; method: immunoSEQ multiplex PCR. This table holds 170,000 or so clones, 80% to 90% found once. Material for sequencing was peripheral blood. The receptors come from a man aged 50-60 years with active or convalescent COVID-19.

The chain links TRBV5-1 to TRBJ1-1; tentatively, D is TRBD1 (6 bases). This CDR3 has 14 amino acids. Germline V gene data show CDR1 as SGHRS and CDR2 as YFSETQ. The V and J ends lost 0 bases and 1 base respectively, with 7 bases between them. CDR3 region: CASSLGGGNTEAFF. In DNA, the CDR3 is TGCGCCAGCAGCTTGGGAGGGGGGAACACTGAAGCTTTCTTT.

The chain employs TRBV29-1 and TRBJ2-3; D gene ambiguous. Germline loops: CDR1 SQVTM, CDR2 ANQGSEA. The CDR3 contains 12 residues. Trimming removed 5 bases from V and 1 base from J, with 7 bases in between. The CDR3 bases are TGCAGCGTTTTAGTTGGCACAGATACGCAGTATTTT. This encodes CSVLVGTDTQYF.

The J gene is TRBJ1-1, the V gene TRBV10-2; unclear D gene. With 5 bases removed from V and 0 bases from J, the gap between germline ends came to 10 bases. The CDR3 is 14 amino acids. CDR1 and CDR2 from the germline V gene are WSHSY and SAAADI. CDR3 amino acids: CASSPAKMNTEAFF. The DNA for the CDR3 is TGCGCCAGCAGTCCCGCGAAGATGAACACTGAAGCTTTCTTT.

V is TRBV6-4 and J is TRBJ1-2; TRBD1 aligns across 9 bases. The CDR3 contains 14 residues. V trimming: 0 bases; J trimming: 5 bases; junction bases outside the gene matches: 1. Germline-derived CDR1 and CDR2 are MRHNA and SNTAGT. CDR3 nucleotides: TGTGCCAGCAGTGACTCGGGACAGGGTTATGGCTACACCTTC. It is translated as CASSDSGQGYGYTF.

The rearrangement joins TRBV5-4 to TRBJ1-4, with 11 bases lining up with TRBD1. CDR3 length: 14 amino acids. From germline, CDR1 is SGHNT and CDR2 YYREEE (reference sequence). The junction had 1 base not matched to a gene; V was cut back by 2 bases and J by 7 bases. The CDR3 here is CASSFGTGGEKLFF. CDR3 coding DNA: TGTGCCAGCAGCTTCGGGACAGGGGGTGAAAAACTGTTTTTT.

CDR3 sequence reads: CASSLGLNEKLFF. CDR3 DNA: TGTGCCAGCAGCTTAGGACTGAATGAAAAACTGTTTTTT. The V and J genes are TRBV7-6 and TRBJ1-4, with D uncertain. V was trimmed by 1 base and J by 5 bases, leaving 5 bases between them. CDR1 is SGHVS and CDR2 is FNYEAQ in the germline V gene. There are 13 residues in the CDR3. Drawing the rest from reference TRBV7-6 and TRBJ1-4, the complete variable domain is GAGVSQSPRYKVTKRGQDVALRCDPISGHVSLYWYRQALGQGPEFLTYFNYEAQQDKSGLPNDRFSAERPEGSISTLTIQRTEQRDSAMYRCASSLGLNEKLFFGSGTQLSVL.

The V and J genes are TRBV14 and TRBJ1-3; 7 positions agree with TRBD1. Germline V gives CDR1 SGHDN, CDR2 FVKESK. The CDR3 is made up of 13 amino acids. The junction had 3 bases not matched to a gene; V was cut back by 8 bases and J by 2 bases. The CDR3 spells CASAGTAGNTIYF. The CDR3 coding sequence is TGTGCCAGCGCCGGGACAGCTGGAAACACCATATATTTT.

This rearrangement joins TRBV30 to TRBJ1-1; tentatively, D is TRBD1 (5 bases). The CDR3 runs 13 residues. Germline CDR1 GTSNPN, CDR2 SVGIG (reference sequence). Deletions cut 5 bases from V and 0 bases from J, with 10 bases between. The CDR3 spells CAWGRDLNTEAFF. DNA for the CDR3: TGTGCCTGGGGCCGGGACTTGAACACTGAAGCTTTCTTT.

The rearrangement uses TRBV19 and TRBJ1-6; possibly TRBD1 for D (5 bases). Trimming took off 6 bases at V and 5 bases at J, with 8 bases between the two ends. Germline CDR1 is LNHDA and CDR2 is SQIVND (reference sequence). This CDR3 comprises 13 residues. The DNA for the CDR3 is TGTGCCAGTAGGGGACTGAATAATTCACCCCTCCACTTT. Amino acid sequence: CASRGLNNSPLHF.

The V and J genes are TRBV27 and TRBJ1-3, with 7 bases lining up with TRBD1. There are 16 residues in the CDR3. J was trimmed by 2 bases and V by 5 bases; bases with no gene match: 9. Germline values: CDR1 MNHEY, CDR2 SMNVEV (reference sequence). Written as DNA, the CDR3 is TGTGCCAGCAGTCCCCGACAGGGTAATGCTGGAAACACCATATATTTT. This translates into CASSPRQGNAGNTIYF.

V and J are TRBV11-2 and TRBJ1-3; TRBD1 matches at 7 bases. The germline V gene has CDR1 SGHAT and CDR2 FQNNGV. This CDR3 has 15 residues. Trimming took 6 bases from V and 1 from J; bases not matched to a gene: 6. The CDR3 coding sequence is TGTGCCAGCAGTCTAACAGGGGCTTCTGGAAACACCATATATTTT. Amino acids: CASSLTGASGNTIYF.

This clone was recorded a few times. The V gene is TRBV24-1, the J gene TRBJ2-5, with 7 positions matching TRBD1. Germline trimming cut 5 bases from V and 1 base from J; bases unmatched to any gene: 6. Germline V lookup: CDR1 KGHDR, CDR2 SFDVKD. The CDR3 spans 15 residues. DNA for the CDR3: TGTGCCACCAGTGCTCTGACAGGGTCCCAAGAGACCCAGTACTTC. It codes for CATSALTGSQETQYF.

CDR3 nucleotides: TGTGCCAGCAGTTATCTCGGGCAGGGTGAAGCTTTCTTT. This encodes CASSYLGQGEAFF. The rearrangement joins TRBV6-5 to TRBJ1-1, with a weak D call TRBD1 (5 bases). V lost 3 bases to trimming and J lost 7 bases, with 12 bases between them. The CDR3 totals 13 residues. Germline CDR1 is MNHEY and CDR2 is SVGAGI.

V gene TRBV25-1 combines with J gene TRBJ2-2; 8 bases align to TRBD1. The CDR3 is made up of 18 amino acids. V lost 1 base, J lost 1 base, and 8 bases stayed unmatched. The germline V gene encodes CDR1 MGHDK and CDR2 SYGVNS. CDR3 nucleotides: TGTGCCAGCAGTGAATCCGCAGGACAGGGAATGAACACCGGGGAGCTGTTTTTT. Residues: CASSESAGQGMNTGELFF.

The V call is TRBV6-5, the J call TRBJ2-1, with D possibly TRBD2 on 6 matching bases. Germline values: CDR1 MNHEY, CDR2 SVGAGI. The CDR3 runs to 12 residues. The germline V and J ends were trimmed by 8 bases and 4 bases, with 9 bases remaining between them. DNA of the CDR3: TGTGCCAGCTCCCGGGGGTACAATGAGCAGTTCTTC. It is translated as CASSRGYNEQFF.

The gene calls are TRBV5-1 and TRBJ2-2; 12 positions agree with TRBD2. Trimming cost V 4 bases and J 7 bases; bases outside gene matches: 5. Per germline, CDR1 SGHRS and CDR2 YFSETQ. CDR3 length: 15 amino acids. In DNA, the CDR3 is TGCGCCAGCAGCCCTAGCGGGGGGGCCAACGGGGAGCTGTTTTTT. This gives the protein CASSPSGGANGELFF.

The sample holds one count of this clone. V gene TRBV30 combines with J gene TRBJ2-7; 7 bases match TRBD1. CDR1 GTSNPN and CDR2 SVGIG come from the germline V gene (reference sequence). The V gene end was trimmed by 8 bases and the J gene end by 0 bases; junction bases not matched to a gene: 1. The CDR3 is made up of 11 amino acids. This CDR3 is CARQGSYEQYF. The CDR3 bases are TGTGCCCGACAGGGCTCCTACGAGCAGTACTTC.

This clone occurred once. The V and J genes are TRBV2 and TRBJ1-3, with D perhaps matching TRBD1 (5 bases). Germline V gene lookup returns CDR1 SNHLY and CDR2 FYNNEI. The CDR3 contains 13 residues. V shed 7 bases and J shed 6 bases, with 13 bases lying between them. The CDR3 region has the DNA TGTGCCAGCAAAAACGGGGGAGTAAACACCATATATTTT. This gives the protein CASKNGGVNTIYF.

The sample holds one count of this clone. The junction does not match germline at one end; this may be a read error. The chain combines TRBV3-1 (or the pseudogene TRBV3-2) with TRBJ1-2; unclear D gene. Per the germline V gene, CDR1 is LGHDT and CDR2 is YNNKEL (reference sequence). The length of the CDR3 is 14 residues. CDR3 residues: CASSPELLDYDYTF. The CDR3 DNA sequence: TGTGCCAGCAGCCCCGAACTTTTGGACTATGACTACACCTTC.

The chain combines TRBV12-3 or TRBV12-4 with TRBJ1-2; TRBD1 might be the D (6 bases). The V end was cut by 1 base, the J end by 6 bases, with 9 bases between. CDR3 size: 13 residues. The CDR3 nucleotides are TGTGCCAGCAGTTTAGACAGGGTGGATGGCTACACCTTC. Protein: CASSLDRVDGYTF.

The chain has TRBV29-1 and TRBJ2-5, with 13 bases that match TRBD2. From germline, CDR1 is SQVTM and CDR2 ANQGSEA. With V trimmed by 6 bases and J by 5 bases, 3 bases remained unmatched. The CDR3 covers 13 residues. The CDR3 is CSVQTSGRETQYF. DNA for the CDR3: TGCAGCGTCCAGACTAGCGGGAGGGAGACCCAGTACTTC.

The chain combines TRBV28 with TRBJ1-2; 7 bases are shared with TRBD1. The CDR3 runs 13 residues. CDR1 is MDHEN and CDR2 is SYDVKM in the germline V gene. V was pared by 6 bases and J by 4 bases, with 5 bases of the junction left unmatched. The DNA of the CDR3 is TGTGCCAGCAGCCGTGACAGGGTCTATGGCTACACCTTC. Translation gives CASSRDRVYGYTF.

The chain couples TRBV11-2 to TRBJ1-5; 8 bases align to TRBD1. Germline V gene lookup returns CDR1 SGHAT and CDR2 FQNNGV. The CDR3 is 14 residues long. V gave up 5 bases and J gave up 2 bases; unmatched junction bases: 2. This chain's CDR3 is CASSATGGNQPQHF. DNA for the CDR3: TGTGCCAGCAGCGCGACAGGGGGCAATCAGCCCCAGCATTTT.

The rearrangement joins TRBV2 to TRBJ1-6, with D possibly matching TRBD1 (5 bases). CDR3 size: 14 residues. The V gene lost 4 bases and the J gene lost 10 bases, with 14 bases spanning the gap. CDR1 SNHLY and CDR2 FYNNEI come from the germline V gene. As DNA, the CDR3 is TGTGCCAGCAGTGGGCAGGGTATTCAGTCACCCCTCCACTTT. Protein: CASSGQGIQSPLHF.

The V and J genes are TRBV9 and TRBJ2-1; D possibly corresponds to TRBD1 (6 bases). The CDR3 has 15 residues. V was pared by 4 bases and J by 0 bases, with 11 bases between. Germline CDR1 and CDR2: SGDLS and YYNGEE. In DNA, the CDR3 is TGTGCCAGCAGCACCGGACAGAGCTCCTACAATGAGCAGTTCTTC. Its protein is CASSTGQSSYNEQFF.